One and the same sample provided the 9 T cell receptor beta chains below, sequenced in a study of cytomegalovirus exposure and HLA in healthy donors. The PCR used 60 Vbeta and 13 Jbeta primers. The repertoire was sequenced with immunoSEQ multiplex PCR; TCRdb's copy has only in-frame clones and lacks some. The sample holds 93,000 or so clones; approximately 72% are singletons and the top ten take roughly 3.4%. Sequencing was performed on PBMCs. The receptors derive from a woman in her 50s in good health and CMV-seronegative.

CDR3 amino acids: CASSYRGETQYF. The CDR3 bases are TGTGCCAGCAGCTACAGGGGAGAGACCCAGTACTTC. The V gene is TRBV2, the J gene TRBJ2-5, with 7 bases matching TRBD1. This CDR3 contains 12 residues. V shed 6 bases, J shed 4 bases, and the junction held 2 bases outside the gene matches. CDR1 SNHLY and CDR2 FYNNEI come from the germline V gene.

This clone was observed a handful of times. The chain uses TRBV4-1 and TRBJ2-7, with TRBD1 matching 7 bases. CDR1 and CDR2 from the germline V gene are MGHRA and YSYEKL. The CDR3 covers 15 residues. V trimming: 2 bases; J trimming: 3 bases; junction bases outside the gene matches: 7. The CDR3 region has the DNA TGCGCCAGCAGCCAAATAGTGGGACAGAGCTACGAGCAGTACTTC. Its translation: CASSQIVGQSYEQYF.

The chain joins TRBV7-6 to TRBJ2-5; TRBD2 aligns across 14 bases. The trim removed 4 bases at V and 0 bases at J, leaving 1 base unmatched. The CDR3 is 16 amino acids. CDR1 and CDR2 from the germline V gene are SGHVS and FNYEAQ. The CDR3: CASSWGLAGDQETQYF. In DNA, the CDR3 is TGTGCCAGCAGCTGGGGACTAGCGGGGGACCAAGAGACCCAGTACTTC.

In its sample, this clone was seen a few times. This chain uses TRBV19 with TRBJ2-1, with 9 bases that match TRBD2. The CDR3 is 14 amino acids. Germline-derived CDR1 and CDR2 are LNHDA and SQIVND (reference sequence). The trim removed 7 bases at V and 10 bases at J, leaving 11 bases unmatched. The CDR3 loop is CASTGLAGSGEQFF. Written as DNA, the CDR3 is TGTGCCAGTACGGGGCTAGCGGGGTCCGGCGAGCAGTTCTTC.

The chain couples TRBV2 to TRBJ1-1; D unclear. V lost 6 bases, J lost 7 bases, and 15 bases lay in between. This CDR3 spans 13 amino acids. The germline CDR1 and CDR2 sequences are SNHLY and FYNNEI. The CDR3 DNA reads as TGTGCCAGCAGCCAATCAGGATCCAGTGAAGCTTTCTTT. Encoded protein: CASSQSGSSEAFF.

The chain uses TRBV2 and TRBJ2-1; no clear D. V was cut by 3 bases and J by 7 bases, with 16 bases left in between. This CDR3 is 15 amino acids long. Germline CDR1 reads SNHLY; CDR2 reads FYNNEI. The DNA for the CDR3 is TGTGCCAGCAGTGATGACTCGGGTCTTCTGAATGAGCAGTTCTTC. This codes for CASSDDSGLLNEQFF.

This chain joins TRBV18 and TRBJ2-7, with a tentative D call TRBD1 (5 bases). The germline gives CDR1 KGHSH, CDR2 LQKENI. The CDR3 has 13 residues. The V and J ends lost 3 bases and 3 bases respectively, with 9 bases between them. The CDR3 nucleotides are TGTGCCAGCTCACCCTCACAGGACTACGAGCAGTACTTC. This gives the protein CASSPSQDYEQYF.

The rearrangement joins TRBV18 to TRBJ2-4; the match to TRBD1 covers 9 bases. Trimming at V came to 4 bases and at J to 4 bases, leaving 2 bases not matched to a gene. This CDR3 contains 14 residues. The V gene's germline CDR1 is KGHSH and CDR2 LQKENI. CDR3 in DNA: TGTGCCAGCTCACTTGACAGGGGGAAAAACATTCAGTACTTC. This encodes CASSLDRGKNIQYF.

A few counts support this clone. The rearrangement joins TRBV13 to TRBJ1-2; no reliable D call. Trimming stripped 0 bases from V and 2 bases from J, with 7 bases between. CDR1 is PRHDT, CDR2 FYEKMQ, per germline (reference sequence). The length of the CDR3 is 14 residues. The CDR3 here is CASSLGTENYGYTF. DNA for the CDR3: TGTGCCAGCAGCTTAGGGACGGAGAACTATGGCTACACCTTC.